These 21 T cell receptor beta chains came from one sample sequenced in a study of cytomegalovirus exposure and HLA in healthy donors. Primers: 60 Vbeta forward and 13 Jbeta reverse. The repertoire was sequenced with immunoSEQ multiplex PCR; TCRdb's copy has only in-frame clones and lacks some. The sample carries some 130,000 clones, over 75% recorded once. Material: PBMCs. Receptors were obtained from a man aged 30-40 years in good health.

The chain uses TRBV19 and TRBJ2-1; D is ambiguous. The CDR3 has 14 amino acids. Germline CDR1 is LNHDA and CDR2 is SQIVND (reference sequence). With 3 bases removed from V and 10 bases from J, the gap between germline ends came to 16 bases. This CDR3 is CASSIHGSNMEQFF. CDR3 bases: TGTGCCAGTAGTATCCACGGGTCCAATATGGAGCAGTTCTTC. Looking up the rest from reference TRBV19 and TRBJ2-1 gives the full variable domain: DGGITQSPKYLFRKEGQNVTLSCEQNLNHDAMYWYRQDPGQGLRLIYYSQIVNDFQKGDIAEGYSVSREKKESFPLTVTSAQKNPTAFYLCASSIHGSNMEQFFGPGTRLTVL.

This sequence joins TRBV11-2 and TRBJ2-7; D is uncertain. CDR1 SGHAT and CDR2 FQNNGV come from the germline V gene. Trimming left V 5 bases short and J 3 bases short, with 20 bases between. The CDR3 consists of 16 residues. In nucleotides, the CDR3 is TGTGCCAGCAGCGAATATTTCGCCTCACTCTACTACGAGCAGTACTTC. Encoded protein: CASSEYFASLYYEQYF.

The V call is TRBV11-1, the J call TRBJ2-7; TRBD2 aligns across 14 bases. Trimming removed 5 bases from V and 2 bases from J; junction bases left unmatched: 5. CDR3 length: 16 residues. Germline CDR1 SGHAT, CDR2 FQDESV (reference sequence). The CDR3 DNA sequence: TGTGCCAGCAGCCAGGGGACTAGCGGGAGACCCTACGAGCAGTACTTC. Encoded protein: CASSQGTSGRPYEQYF.

The V gene is TRBV5-4, the J gene TRBJ2-4; TRBD2 might be the D (5 bases). The CDR3 runs to 15 residues. V lost 6 bases to trimming and J lost 0 bases, with 13 bases between them. Germline V lookup: CDR1 SGHNT, CDR2 YYREEE (reference sequence). This CDR3 is CASTTIEGAKNIQYF. DNA for the CDR3: TGTGCCAGCACAACAATAGAGGGAGCCAAAAACATTCAGTACTTC.

V is TRBV6-5 and J is TRBJ2-1, with 12 bases fitting TRBD2. The CDR3 has 15 amino acids. With V trimmed by 6 bases and J by 7 bases, 7 bases remained unmatched. Germline V gives CDR1 MNHEY, CDR2 SVGAGI. The CDR3 nucleotides are TGTGCCAGCAGCGGCCGACTAGCGGGAGAGAATGAGCAGTTCTTC. As protein: CASSGRLAGENEQFF.

This clone was detected once. The chain has TRBV7-9 and TRBJ1-6; TRBD1 aligns across 7 bases. Germline V gene lookup returns CDR1 SEHNR and CDR2 FQNEAQ (reference sequence). Germline trimming cut 3 bases from V and 6 bases from J; bases unmatched to any gene: 5. The CDR3 is 15 residues long. The CDR3 spells CASSFGTASNSPLHF. CDR3 DNA: TGTGCCAGCAGCTTTGGGACAGCAAGTAATTCACCCCTCCACTTT.

Worth noting for this clone: One junction end disagrees with the germline gene, perhaps due to a read error. The chain links TRBV7-9 to TRBJ2-7; 10 bases fit TRBD2. CDR3 length: 15 amino acids. Germline V lookup: CDR1 SEHNR, CDR2 FQNEAQ (reference sequence). CDR3 DNA sequence: TGTTCCAGCAGCCCCCCTGGAGCGGGAGGGTACGAGCAGTACTTC. The encoded protein is CSSSPPGAGGYEQYF. The whole variable domain, remainder taken from reference TRBV7-9 and TRBJ2-7, is DTGVSQNPRHKITKRGQNVTFRCDPISEHNRLYWYRQTLGQGPEFLTYFQNEAQLEKSRLLSDRFSAERPKGSFSTLEIQRTEQGDSAMYLCSSSPPGAGGYEQYFGPGTRLTVT.

J is TRBJ1-1 and V is TRBV7-9, with TRBD1 matching 8 bases. The CDR3 is 13 residues long. CDR1 is SEHNR, CDR2 FQNEAQ, per germline (reference sequence). Unmatched junction bases numbered 0, after V lost 5 bases and J lost 1 base. The CDR3 region is CASSTGGNTEAFF. The CDR3 DNA follows: TGTGCCAGCAGCACAGGGGGGAACACTGAAGCTTTCTTT.

V is TRBV10-1 and J is TRBJ2-5; 8 nucleotides align to TRBD1. Looked up from germline, CDR1 is WNHNN and CDR2 is SYGVQD (reference sequence). V lost 7 bases to trimming and J lost 2 bases; unmatched junction nucleotides: 9. The CDR3 is made up of 15 amino acids. CDR3 loop: CASNPRGRRQETQYF. CDR3 sequence (DNA): TGCGCCAGCAATCCCAGGGGGCGCCGGCAAGAGACCCAGTACTTC.

The chain links TRBV7-9 to TRBJ2-1; 9 nucleotides line up with TRBD2. CDR1 SEHNR and CDR2 FQNEAQ come from the germline V gene (reference sequence). The CDR3 loop spans 17 amino acids. J was trimmed by 8 bases and V by 1 base; bases with no gene match: 12. The CDR3 sequence: CASSLGVVSVAGDEQFF. The CDR3 nucleotides read TGTGCCAGCAGCTTAGGAGTAGTATCGGTAGCGGGAGATGAGCAGTTCTTC.

The chain has TRBV6-5 and TRBJ2-7; 7 positions match TRBD1. Germline-derived CDR1 and CDR2 are MNHEY and SVGAGI. The CDR3 has 14 residues. J lost 0 bases, V lost 7 bases, and 6 bases had no gene match. CDR3 sequence reads: CASIEDRVSYEQYF. CDR3 nucleotide sequence: TGTGCCAGCATAGAAGACAGGGTCTCCTACGAGCAGTACTTC.

The V call is TRBV6-4, the J call TRBJ2-3, with 9 bases aligning to TRBD1. Trimming cost V 5 bases and J 6 bases; bases outside gene matches: 3. The CDR3 covers 13 residues. Per germline, CDR1 MRHNA and CDR2 SNTAGT. CDR3 loop: CASSRDRGDTQYF. CDR3 nucleotides: TGTGCCAGCAGTCGCGACAGGGGGGATACGCAGTATTTT.

The chain couples TRBV11-3 to TRBJ2-1; 9 nucleotides agree with TRBD2. The CDR3 runs to 18 residues. Trimming took 5 bases from V and 6 from J; bases not matched to a gene: 17. The germline V gene encodes CDR1 SGHNT and CDR2 YENEEA. The CDR3 reads CASSPPTGPSLAGNEQFF. CDR3 nucleotides: TGTGCCAGCAGCCCCCCGACGGGACCCTCACTAGCGGGCAATGAGCAGTTCTTC.

The chain recombines TRBV23-1 with TRBJ2-3; the match to TRBD2 covers 9 bases. TRBV23-1 is given ORF status, its function remaining uncertain. The CDR3 has 19 amino acids. After removal of 3 bases from V and 5 bases from J, the junction contained 18 bases not matched to a gene. The CDR3 loop reads CASSQKGALGTSLKDTQYF. The CDR3 nucleotides read TGCGCCAGCAGTCAGAAAGGGGCCCTTGGGACTAGCCTTAAAGATACGCAGTATTTT.

The sample holds one count of this clone. The V call is TRBV4-1, the J call TRBJ2-1, with 11 bases fitting TRBD2. Per germline, CDR1 MGHRA and CDR2 YSYEKL. The CDR3 has 18 amino acids. With 2 bases clipped from V and 3 bases from J, the junction kept 9 bases outside the gene matches. CDR3: CASSQQPPGTSGYNEQFF. The CDR3 DNA reads TGCGCCAGCAGCCAACAACCCCCCGGGACTAGCGGCTACAATGAGCAGTTCTTC.

The rearrangement links TRBV21-1 to TRBJ2-2; the D call in the table, TRBD2, was not verified against the DNA. TRBV21-1 corresponds to a pseudogene. The CDR3 is 16 residues long. CDR3 amino acids: CASSNPPKAPAGELFF. In DNA form, the CDR3 reads TGTGCCAGCAGCAACCCACCTAAAGCACCCGCCGGGGAGCTGTTTTTT.

The gene calls are TRBV18 and TRBJ1-6; D is ambiguous. The CDR3 consists of 17 residues. Trimming stripped 2 bases from V and 0 bases from J, with 11 bases between. The germline gives CDR1 KGHSH, CDR2 LQKENI. In DNA, the CDR3 is TGTGCCAGCTCACCAGACGGGGTCAGCTCCTATAATTCACCCCTCCACTTT. Translated: CASSPDGVSSYNSPLHF.

The chain links TRBV28 to TRBJ2-3; 8 bases map to TRBD1. The CDR3 has 15 residues. The germline V gene encodes CDR1 MDHEN and CDR2 SYDVKM. Trimming took 5 bases from V and 1 from J; bases not matched to a gene: 5. This CDR3 reads CASSKGQVRTDTQYF. The CDR3 DNA is TGTGCCAGCAGTAAGGGACAGGTACGCACAGATACGCAGTATTTT.

About this clone: Other DNA sequences in the sample encode the same CDR3. The chain is built from TRBV7-3 and TRBJ1-2; a possible D gene is TRBD1 (6 bases). V was shortened by 5 bases and J by 8 bases, with 18 bases between the two germline ends. This CDR3 spans 14 amino acids. Germline values: CDR1 SGHTA, CDR2 FQGTGA. CDR3 in amino acids: CASSPSGGRGGYTF. DNA of the CDR3: TGTGCCAGCAGCCCCAGCGGGGGGCGCGGGGGCTACACCTTC.

V gene TRBV5-1 combines with J gene TRBJ2-5; TRBD2 agrees at 10 bases. CDR3 length: 17 residues. The V and J ends lost 0 bases and 5 bases, in that order; junction bases with no gene match: 10. From germline, CDR1 is SGHRS and CDR2 YFSETQ. The CDR3 loop reads CASSLGVLAGEVETQYF. Here the CDR3 DNA reads TGCGCCAGCAGCTTGGGTGTCCTAGCGGGAGAGGTGGAGACCCAGTACTTC.

The chain couples TRBV19 to TRBJ1-2; 7 bases are a match to TRBD1. The J segment lost 4 bases and the V segment lost 6 bases, leaving 2 bases of the junction unmatched. This CDR3 is built from 12 residues. Germline lookup yields CDR1 LNHDA and CDR2 SQIVND (reference sequence). The CDR3 DNA is TGTGCCAGTAGCTGGACAGGCTATGGCTACACCTTC. Translation gives CASSWTGYGYTF.